This T cell receptor (beta chain) was sequenced for a study of regulatory T cells in long-lasting Graves disease. Combining iRepertoire HTBI primers with Arm-PCR of CDR3 regions, the authors built TCR beta libraries. One entry per CDR3 protein results from TCRdb running MiXCR on the multiplex PCR reads. The sample includes 400,000 to 550,000 distinct CDR3 sequences, under 15% of them seen just once. Specified time point: newly diagnosed GD, antithyroid drugs for less than 3 months. The TCR library was prepared using RNA isolated from PBMCs. Findings and caveats of the study: Reduced TCR diversity was observed in persistent Graves' patients versus newly diagnosed patients.

This clonotype has ten or more counts. Antigen specificity is unknown. The CDR3 spans 14 residues. Germline lookup yields CDR1 GTSNPN and CDR2 SVGIG (reference sequence). A further study also used this sample, focusing on T cells in Graves' hyperthyroidism and ophthalmopathy. That report notes: Reasons for excluding patients were uncontrolled infection, other autoimmune disease, pregnancy or lactation.

The clonotype comes from a woman younger than 45 with Graves disease. The gene calls are TRBV30 and TRBJ2-1; 10 positions agree with TRBD2. Near its end, the DNA agrees better with TRBJ2-5, so the J call may be wrong. Sequences were derived from peripheral blood mononuclear cells (PBMCs), sampled at new diagnosis, from a patient treated with antithyroid drugs. The CDR3 DNA reads as TGTGCCTGGAAACTAGCGGGACGCCAAGAGACCCAGTACTTC. This gives the protein CAWKLAGRQETQYF.